This T cell receptor beta chain was retrieved from a study of cytomegalovirus exposure and HLA in healthy donors. Turning to this clone: Antigen specificity is unknown.

With V trimmed by 1 base and J by 3 bases, 3 bases remained unmatched. Germline assignment: CDR1 SGHTA and CDR2 FQGNSA. The CDR3 extends over 14 amino acids. Study outcomes and limitations: Among TCR beta chains, those listed as cytomegalovirus-associated numbered some 170. Reports credit the classifier with highly specific, highly sensitive diagnosis of cytomegalovirus status.

The donors were in the approximately 120-subject validation cohort, distinct from the roughly 600-subject first cohort. Produced via immunoSEQ multiplex PCR; TCRdb's table is partial and in-frame only. The sample holds 280,000 or so clones; around 87% are singletons and the top ten take about 0.9%. The TCR was taken from a young woman in good health and CMV-seronegative. The chain uses TRBV7-2 and TRBJ2-7; 7 bases are a match to TRBD1. The sequenced sample consisted of PBMCs. The CDR3 DNA is TGTGCCAGCAGCTTAGAAGGGACAGTCTACGAGCAGTACTTC. Translating it yields CASSLEGTVYEQYF. Supplemented by reference TRBV7-2 and TRBJ2-7, the full variable domain reads GAGVSQSPSNKVTEKGKDVELRCDPISGHTALYWYRQSLGQGLEFLIYFQGNSAPDKSGLPSDRFSAERTGGSVSTLTIQRTQQEDSAVYLCASSLEGTVYEQYFGPGTRLTVT.